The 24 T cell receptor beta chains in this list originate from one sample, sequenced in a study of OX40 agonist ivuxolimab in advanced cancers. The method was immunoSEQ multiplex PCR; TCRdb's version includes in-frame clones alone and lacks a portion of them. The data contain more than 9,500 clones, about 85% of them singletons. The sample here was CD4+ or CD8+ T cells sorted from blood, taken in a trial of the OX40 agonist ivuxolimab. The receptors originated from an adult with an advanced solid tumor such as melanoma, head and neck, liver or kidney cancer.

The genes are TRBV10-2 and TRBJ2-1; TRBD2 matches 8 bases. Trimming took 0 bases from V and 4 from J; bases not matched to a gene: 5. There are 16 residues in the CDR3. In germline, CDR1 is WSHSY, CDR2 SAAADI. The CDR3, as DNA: TGCGCCAGCAGTGAGTCTTTCGGGAGGGGATACAATGAGCAGTTCTTC. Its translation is CASSESFGRGYNEQFF.

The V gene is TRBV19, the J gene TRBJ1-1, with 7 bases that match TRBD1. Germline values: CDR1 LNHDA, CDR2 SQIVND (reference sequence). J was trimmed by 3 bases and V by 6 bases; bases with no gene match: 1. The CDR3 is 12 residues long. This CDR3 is CASSTGDTEAFF. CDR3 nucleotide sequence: TGTGCCAGTAGCACAGGGGACACTGAAGCTTTCTTT.

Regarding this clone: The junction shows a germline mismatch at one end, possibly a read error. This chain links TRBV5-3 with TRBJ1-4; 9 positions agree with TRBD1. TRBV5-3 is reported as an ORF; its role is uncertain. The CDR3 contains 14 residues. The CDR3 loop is CASSSGTGLEKLFF. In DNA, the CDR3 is TGTGCCAGCAGCTCCGGGACAGGGCTTGAAAAACTGTTTTTT.

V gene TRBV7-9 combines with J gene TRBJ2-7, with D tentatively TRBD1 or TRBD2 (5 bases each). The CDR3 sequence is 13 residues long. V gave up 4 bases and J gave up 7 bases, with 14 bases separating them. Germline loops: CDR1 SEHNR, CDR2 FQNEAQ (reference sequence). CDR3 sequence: CASSWGPTVEQYF. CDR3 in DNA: TGTGCCAGCAGCTGGGGACCCACGGTGGAGCAGTACTTC.

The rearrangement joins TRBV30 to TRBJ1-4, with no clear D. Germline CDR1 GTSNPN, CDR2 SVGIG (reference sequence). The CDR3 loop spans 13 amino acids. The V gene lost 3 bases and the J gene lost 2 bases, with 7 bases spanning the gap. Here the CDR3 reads CAWRHWTNEKLFF. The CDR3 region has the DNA TGTGCCTGGAGACATTGGACTAATGAAAAACTGTTTTTT.

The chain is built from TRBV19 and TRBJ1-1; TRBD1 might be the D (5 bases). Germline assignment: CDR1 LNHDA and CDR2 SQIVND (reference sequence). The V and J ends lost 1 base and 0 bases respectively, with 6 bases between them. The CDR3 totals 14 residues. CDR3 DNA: TGTGCCAGTAGTATAGGGGGACTGAACACTGAAGCTTTCTTT. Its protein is CASSIGGLNTEAFF.

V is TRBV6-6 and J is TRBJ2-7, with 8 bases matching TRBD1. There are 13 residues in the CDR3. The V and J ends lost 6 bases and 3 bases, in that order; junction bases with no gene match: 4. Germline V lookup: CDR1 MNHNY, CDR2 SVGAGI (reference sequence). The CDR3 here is CASSWDRFYEQYF. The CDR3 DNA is TGTGCCAGCAGCTGGGACAGGTTCTACGAGCAGTACTTC.

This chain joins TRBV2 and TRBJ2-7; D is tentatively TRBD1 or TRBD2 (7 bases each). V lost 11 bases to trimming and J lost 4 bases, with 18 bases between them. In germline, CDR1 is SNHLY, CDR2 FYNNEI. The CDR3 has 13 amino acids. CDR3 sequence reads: CAVGQGGIYEQYF. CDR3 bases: TGTGCCGTCGGGCAGGGGGGGATATACGAGCAGTACTTC. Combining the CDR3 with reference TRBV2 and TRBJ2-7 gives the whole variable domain EPEVTQTPSHQVTQMGQEVILRCVPISNHLYFYWYRQILGQKVEFLVSFYNNEISEKSEIFDDQFSVERPDGSNFTLKIRSTKLEDSAMYFCAVGQGGIYEQYFGPGTRLTVT.

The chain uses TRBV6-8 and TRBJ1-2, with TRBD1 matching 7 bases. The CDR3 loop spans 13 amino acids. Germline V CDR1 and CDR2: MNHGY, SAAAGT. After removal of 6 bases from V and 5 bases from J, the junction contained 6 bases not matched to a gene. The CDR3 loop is CASSPDRVYGYTF. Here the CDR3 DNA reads TGTGCCAGCAGCCCTGACAGGGTGTATGGCTACACCTTC.

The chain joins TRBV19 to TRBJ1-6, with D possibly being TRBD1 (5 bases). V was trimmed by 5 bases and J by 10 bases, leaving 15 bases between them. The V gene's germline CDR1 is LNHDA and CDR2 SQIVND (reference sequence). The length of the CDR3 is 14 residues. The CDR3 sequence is CASSHGGKGSPLHF. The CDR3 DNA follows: TGTGCCAGTAGTCACGGGGGGAAGGGCTCACCCCTCCACTTT. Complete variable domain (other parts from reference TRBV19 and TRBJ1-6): DGGITQSPKYLFRKEGQNVTLSCEQNLNHDAMYWYRQDPGQGLRLIYYSQIVNDFQKGDIAEGYSVSREKKESFPLTVTSAQKNPTAFYLCASSHGGKGSPLHFGNGTRLTVT.

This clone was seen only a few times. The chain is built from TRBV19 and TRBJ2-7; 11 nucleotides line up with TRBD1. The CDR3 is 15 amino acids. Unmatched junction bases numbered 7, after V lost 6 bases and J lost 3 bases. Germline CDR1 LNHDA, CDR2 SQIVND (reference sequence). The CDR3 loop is CASSQGQGAIYEQYF. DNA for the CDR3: TGTGCCAGTAGCCAAGGACAGGGGGCGATCTACGAGCAGTACTTC.

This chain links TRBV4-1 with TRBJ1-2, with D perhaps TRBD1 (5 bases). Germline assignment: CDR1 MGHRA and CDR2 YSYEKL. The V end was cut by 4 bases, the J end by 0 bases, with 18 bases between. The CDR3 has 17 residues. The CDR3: CASSPRTAAGANYGYTF. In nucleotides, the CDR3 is TGCGCCAGCAGCCCCCGTACCGCCGCGGGGGCTAACTATGGCTACACCTTC.

This chain's CDR3 is CASSIPALHTEAFF. CDR3 nucleotide sequence: TGTGCCAGTAGTATACCCGCACTACACACTGAAGCTTTCTTT. The chain couples TRBV19 to TRBJ1-1, with D hard to call. Deletions cut 2 bases from V and 3 bases from J, with 10 bases between. The germline gives CDR1 LNHDA, CDR2 SQIVND (reference sequence). The CDR3 spans 14 residues.

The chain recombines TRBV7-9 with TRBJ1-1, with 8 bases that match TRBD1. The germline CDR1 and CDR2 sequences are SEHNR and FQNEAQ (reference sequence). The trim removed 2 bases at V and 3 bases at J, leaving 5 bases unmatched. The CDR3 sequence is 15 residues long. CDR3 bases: TGTGCCAGCAGCTTAAATCAACAGGGGGACACTGAAGCTTTCTTT. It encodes CASSLNQQGDTEAFF.

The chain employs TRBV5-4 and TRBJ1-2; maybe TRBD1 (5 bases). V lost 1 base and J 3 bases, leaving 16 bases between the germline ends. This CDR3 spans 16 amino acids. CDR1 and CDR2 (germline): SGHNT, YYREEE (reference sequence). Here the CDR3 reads CASSLRLEGLYYGYTF. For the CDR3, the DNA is TGTGCCAGCAGCTTGAGGTTGGAGGGGCTATACTATGGCTACACCTTC.

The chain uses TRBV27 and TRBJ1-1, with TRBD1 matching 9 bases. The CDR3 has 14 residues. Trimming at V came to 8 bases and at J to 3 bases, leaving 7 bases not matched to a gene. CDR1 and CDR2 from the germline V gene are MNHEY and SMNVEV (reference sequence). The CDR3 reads CASVRDRGDTEAFF. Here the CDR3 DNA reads TGTGCCAGCGTACGAGACAGGGGGGACACTGAAGCTTTCTTT.

The CDR3 DNA follows: TGCGCCAGCAGCTCCACAGATACGCAGTATTTT. Amino acid sequence: CASSSTDTQYF. This chain joins TRBV5-1 and TRBJ2-3; the D is unclear. This CDR3 is built from 11 residues. The germline V gene has CDR1 SGHRS and CDR2 YFSETQ. The V gene lost 3 bases and the J gene lost 2 bases, with 1 base spanning the gap. Full variable domain (remainder filled in from reference TRBV5-1 and TRBJ2-3): KAGVTQTPRYLIKTRGQQVTLSCSPISGHRSVSWYQQTPGQGLQFLFEYFSETQRNKGNFPGRFSGRQFSNSRSEMNVSTLELGDSALYLCASSSTDTQYFGPGTRLTVL.

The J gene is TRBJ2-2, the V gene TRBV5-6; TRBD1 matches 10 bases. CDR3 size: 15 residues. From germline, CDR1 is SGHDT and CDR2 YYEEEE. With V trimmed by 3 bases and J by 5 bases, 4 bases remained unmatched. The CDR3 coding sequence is TGTGCCAGCAGCTATGGGACAGGGGCGACCGGGGAGCTGTTTTTT. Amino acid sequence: CASSYGTGATGELFF.

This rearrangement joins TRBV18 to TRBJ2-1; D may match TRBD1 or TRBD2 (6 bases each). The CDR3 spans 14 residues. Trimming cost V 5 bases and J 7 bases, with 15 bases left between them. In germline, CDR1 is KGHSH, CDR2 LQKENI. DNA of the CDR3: TGTGCCAGCTCAAGGGGGGAAATGTTGAATGAGCAGTTCTTC. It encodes CASSRGEMLNEQFF.

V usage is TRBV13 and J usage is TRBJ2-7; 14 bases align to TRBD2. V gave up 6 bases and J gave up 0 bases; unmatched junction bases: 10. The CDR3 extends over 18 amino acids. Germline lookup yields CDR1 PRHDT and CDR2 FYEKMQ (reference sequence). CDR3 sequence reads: CASSHGLAGGPYSYEQYF. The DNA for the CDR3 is TGTGCCAGCAGTCATGGACTAGCGGGGGGCCCCTACTCCTACGAGCAGTACTTC.

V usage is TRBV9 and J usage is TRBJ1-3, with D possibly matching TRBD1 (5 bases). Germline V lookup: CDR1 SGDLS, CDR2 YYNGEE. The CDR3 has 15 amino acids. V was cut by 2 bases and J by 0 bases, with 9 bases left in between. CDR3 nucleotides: TGTGCCAGCAGCGTTAGACAGACCTCTGGAAACACCATATATTTT. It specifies CASSVRQTSGNTIYF.

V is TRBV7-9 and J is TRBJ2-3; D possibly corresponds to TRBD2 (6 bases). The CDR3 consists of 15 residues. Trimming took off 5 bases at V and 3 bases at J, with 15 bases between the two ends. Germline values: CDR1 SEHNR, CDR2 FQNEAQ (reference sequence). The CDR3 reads CASSRGWGDTDTQYF. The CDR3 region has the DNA TGTGCCAGCAGCCGAGGGTGGGGGGATACAGATACGCAGTATTTT.

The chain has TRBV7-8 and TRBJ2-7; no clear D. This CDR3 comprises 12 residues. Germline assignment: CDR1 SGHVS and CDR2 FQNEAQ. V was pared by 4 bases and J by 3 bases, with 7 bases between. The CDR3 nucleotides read TGTGCCAGCAGCTATAACAACTACGAGCAGTACTTC. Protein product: CASSYNNYEQYF. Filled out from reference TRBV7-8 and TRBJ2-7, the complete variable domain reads GAGVSQSPRYKVAKRGQDVALRCDPISGHVSLFWYQQALGQGPEFLTYFQNEAQLDKSGLPSDRFFAERPEGSVSTLKIQRTQQEDSAVYLCASSYNNYEQYFGPGTRLTVT.

The CDR3 is CASSESSTYGYTF. CDR3 nucleotides: TGCGCCAGCAGTGAGTCAAGCACCTATGGCTACACCTTC. This sequence joins TRBV10-2 and TRBJ1-2, with unresolved D. Germline V gene lookup returns CDR1 WSHSY and CDR2 SAAADI. V was trimmed by 0 bases and J by 4 bases, leaving 6 bases between them. The CDR3 contains 13 residues.